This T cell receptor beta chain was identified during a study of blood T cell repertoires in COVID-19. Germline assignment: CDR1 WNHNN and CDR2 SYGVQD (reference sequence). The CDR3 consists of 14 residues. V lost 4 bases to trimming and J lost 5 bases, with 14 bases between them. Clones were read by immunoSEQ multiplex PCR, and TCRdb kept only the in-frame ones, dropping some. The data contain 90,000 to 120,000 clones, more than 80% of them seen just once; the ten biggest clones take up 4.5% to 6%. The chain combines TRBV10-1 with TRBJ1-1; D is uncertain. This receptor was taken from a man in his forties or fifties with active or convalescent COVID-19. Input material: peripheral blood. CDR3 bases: TGCGCCAGCAGTGTGAAACAGACAATGACTGAAGCTTTCTTT. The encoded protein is CASSVKQTMTEAFF.